The 11 T cell receptor beta chains in this list originate from one sample, sequenced in a study of shared clonotypes between healthy human individuals (dated by TCRdb to the early 2020s). Library method: the immunoSEQ multiplex PCR assay. TCRdb took this table from immuneACCESS and kept in-frame rearrangements with V and J called. Such tables lack part of the clones; where checked against another copy, unresolved V genes explain under half of the gap, and the rest is unexplained. This sample is represented by about 820,000 clones; 85% to 95% of them were singletons. About 24% of the sample is in the top ten clones. CD8 naive samples were obtained by positive selection for CCR7 among CD45RO-negative cells, yielding a CD45RA+CCR7+ population from which TemRA cells were excluded. Material for sequencing was naive CD8+ T cells sorted from blood. The cell subset or site label here, explained by the study, means: CD45RA+CCR7+. These TCRs come from a man under 40 in good health.

J is TRBJ2-2 and V is TRBV27; D tentatively fits TRBD1 or TRBD2 (5 bases each). Deletions cut 2 bases from V and 6 bases from J, with 10 bases between. CDR3 length: 14 residues. In germline, CDR1 is MNHEY, CDR2 SMNVEV (reference sequence). The CDR3 sequence is CASSLVRGAGELFF. The CDR3 DNA follows: TGTGCCAGCAGTTTAGTACGGGGCGCCGGGGAGCTGTTTTTT.

The chain links TRBV27 to TRBJ2-4; 10 bases fit TRBD1. J lost 0 bases, V lost 5 bases, and 10 bases had no gene match. The germline V gene encodes CDR1 MNHEY and CDR2 SMNVEV (reference sequence). The CDR3 loop spans 18 amino acids. The CDR3 nucleotides are TGTGCCAGCAGTCCAAGGACAGGGGGGTTACTAGCCAAAAACATTCAGTACTTC. This sequence encodes CASSPRTGGLLAKNIQYF.

The chain combines TRBV27 with TRBJ2-7; the match to TRBD2 covers 10 bases. Losses at the gene ends were 2 bases for V and 3 bases for J; bases not matched to a gene: 4. Germline loops: CDR1 MNHEY, CDR2 SMNVEV (reference sequence). The CDR3 contains 15 residues. CDR3 sequence (DNA): TGTGCCAGCAGTTTAATCCCTAGCGGGGGCTACGAGCAGTACTTC. Protein sequence: CASSLIPSGGYEQYF.

This clone appeared once. This chain joins TRBV7-9 and TRBJ2-2; TRBD1 matches at 9 bases. The V gene's germline CDR1 is SEHNR and CDR2 FQNEAQ (reference sequence). The trim removed 5 bases at V and 3 bases at J, leaving 16 bases unmatched. The CDR3 contains 19 residues. The CDR3 nucleotides are TGTGCCAGCAGCAACGATATCTATTGGACAGGGGAGGACACCGGGGAGCTGTTTTTT. This gives the protein CASSNDIYWTGEDTGELFF. Together with reference TRBV7-9 and TRBJ2-2, the CDR3 gives the full variable domain: DTGVSQNPRHKITKRGQNVTFRCDPISEHNRLYWYRQTLGQGPEFLTYFQNEAQLEKSRLLSDRFSAERPKGSFSTLEIQRTEQGDSAMYLCASSNDIYWTGEDTGELFFGEGSRLTVL.

The V and J genes are TRBV7-2 and TRBJ1-1; no clear D gene. Per the germline V gene, CDR1 is SGHTA and CDR2 is FQGNSA. Trimming stripped 1 base from V and 2 bases from J, with 11 bases between. The CDR3 spans 15 residues. The CDR3 sequence: CASSLVSASNTEAFF. CDR3 nucleotides: TGTGCCAGCAGCTTAGTTTCAGCGAGTAACACTGAAGCTTTCTTT.

The CDR3 bases are TGTGCCAGCAGCTTAGTCCCCAAGGGACAGGTGGAATACGAGCAGTACTTC. This encodes CASSLVPKGQVEYEQYF. The chain links TRBV7-9 to TRBJ2-7, with 8 bases fitting TRBD1. Germline-derived CDR1 and CDR2 are SEHNR and FQNEAQ (reference sequence). This CDR3 region has 17 residues. The V segment lost 1 base and the J segment 4 bases; nucleotides outside the gene matches: 12.

The chain carries TRBV5-1 and TRBJ2-3; 7 positions match TRBD1. The J segment lost 3 bases and the V segment lost 5 bases, leaving 18 bases of the junction unmatched. This CDR3 has 18 amino acids. Germline-derived CDR1 and CDR2 are SGHRS and YFSETQ. The CDR3 sequence is CASSSGGMSSRRTDTQYF. Here the CDR3 DNA reads TGCGCCAGCAGTTCAGGGGGAATGTCTTCTAGAAGAACAGATACGCAGTATTTT.

The chain combines TRBV7-9 with TRBJ1-2, with D unclear. This CDR3 has 17 amino acids. Per the germline V gene, CDR1 is SEHNR and CDR2 is FQNEAQ (reference sequence). V lost 4 bases, J lost 0 bases, and 18 bases lay in between. The CDR3 region is CASSSTVIGVANYGYTF. The DNA for the CDR3 is TGTGCCAGCAGCTCTACGGTGATTGGCGTGGCTAACTATGGCTACACCTTC.

CDR3: CASSPKRLAVHQETQYF. CDR3 bases: TGTGCCAGCAGCCCCAAAAGACTAGCGGTACACCAAGAGACCCAGTACTTC. V is TRBV9 and J is TRBJ2-5; 9 nucleotides match TRBD2. The CDR3 totals 17 residues. J was trimmed by 0 bases and V by 4 bases; bases with no gene match: 10. Germline CDR1 is SGDLS and CDR2 is YYNGEE.

This chain connects TRBV13 to TRBJ2-2, with 8 positions matching TRBD1. The CDR3 has 15 amino acids. V gave up 5 bases and J gave up 4 bases; unmatched junction bases: 6. Germline assignment: CDR1 PRHDT and CDR2 FYEKMQ (reference sequence). The CDR3 DNA follows: TGTGCCAGCAGCCCGTGGACAGGGAGCACCGGGGAGCTGTTTTTT. The encoded protein is CASSPWTGSTGELFF.

This rearrangement joins TRBV14 to TRBJ2-1; tentative D call: TRBD2 (6 bases). The germline V and J ends were trimmed by 8 bases and 10 bases, with 18 bases remaining between them. Germline CDR1 SGHDN, CDR2 FVKESK. The CDR3 has 13 amino acids. The CDR3 here is CASGTLGVREQFF. In DNA, the CDR3 is TGTGCCAGCGGGACTTTGGGGGTTCGGGAGCAGTTCTTC.